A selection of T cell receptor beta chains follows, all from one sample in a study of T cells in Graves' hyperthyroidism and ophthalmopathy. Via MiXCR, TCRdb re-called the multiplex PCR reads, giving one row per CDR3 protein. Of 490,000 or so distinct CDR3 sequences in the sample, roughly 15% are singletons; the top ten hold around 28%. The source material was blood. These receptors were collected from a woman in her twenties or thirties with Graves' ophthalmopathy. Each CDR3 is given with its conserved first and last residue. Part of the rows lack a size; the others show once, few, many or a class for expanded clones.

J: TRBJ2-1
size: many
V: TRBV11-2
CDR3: CASSLAAGGGREQFF

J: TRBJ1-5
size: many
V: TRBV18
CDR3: CASSSDRGYQPQHF

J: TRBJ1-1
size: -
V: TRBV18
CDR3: CASSDRTLQNTEAFF

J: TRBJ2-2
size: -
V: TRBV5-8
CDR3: CASSMFDGTWDTGELFF

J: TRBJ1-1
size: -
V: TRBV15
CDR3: CAARQGAGTEAFF

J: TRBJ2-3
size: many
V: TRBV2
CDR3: CASSGQGTDTQYF

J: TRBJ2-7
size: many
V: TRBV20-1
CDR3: CSARGQAAYEQYF

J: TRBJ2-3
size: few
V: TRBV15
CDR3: CATSTQGPPDTQYF

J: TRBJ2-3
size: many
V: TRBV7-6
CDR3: CASSLGTSGGTDTQYF

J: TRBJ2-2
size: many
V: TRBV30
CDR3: CAWISPNTGELFF

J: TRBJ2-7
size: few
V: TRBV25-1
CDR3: CASRGEGRTSGTRLSSYEQYF

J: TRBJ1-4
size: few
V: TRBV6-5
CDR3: CASSSTGKHEKLFF

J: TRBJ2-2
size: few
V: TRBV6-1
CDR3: CASSRLGGYSNTGELFF

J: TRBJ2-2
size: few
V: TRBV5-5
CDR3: CASSLNRGDGELFF

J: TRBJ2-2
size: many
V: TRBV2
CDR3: CASRPTTGGGGELFF

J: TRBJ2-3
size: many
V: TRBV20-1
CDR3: CSATSSGDTQYF

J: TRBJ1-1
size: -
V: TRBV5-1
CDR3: CASSPPGVGIAFF

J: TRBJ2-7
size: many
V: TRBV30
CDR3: CAWSADRDYEQYF

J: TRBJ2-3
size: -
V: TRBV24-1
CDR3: CATSDVAGDRDTQYF

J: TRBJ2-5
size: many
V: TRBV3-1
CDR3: CASSQRGRTIQETQYF

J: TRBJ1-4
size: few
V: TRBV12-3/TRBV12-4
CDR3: CASSYNTGPGDEKLFF

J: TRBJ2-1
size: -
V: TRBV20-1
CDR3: CSASGARGNEQFF

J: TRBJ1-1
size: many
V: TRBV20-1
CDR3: CSAVDRRNTEAFF

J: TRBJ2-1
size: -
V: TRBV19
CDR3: CASSSTSLANEQFF

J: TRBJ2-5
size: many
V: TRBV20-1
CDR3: CSAEAGVMETQYF

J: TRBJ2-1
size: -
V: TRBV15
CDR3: CATSDRDRGIDEQFF

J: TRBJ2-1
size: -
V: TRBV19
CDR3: CASATGETYNEQFF

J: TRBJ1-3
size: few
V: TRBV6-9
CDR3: CASSYSGQGRNTIYF

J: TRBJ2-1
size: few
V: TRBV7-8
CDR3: CASSPRVLAGTNEQFF

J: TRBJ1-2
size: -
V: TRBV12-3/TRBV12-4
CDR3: CASTPDRGTYYGYTF

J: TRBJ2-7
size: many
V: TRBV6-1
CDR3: CASSEGTSGSYEQYF

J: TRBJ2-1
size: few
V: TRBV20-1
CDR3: CSALAGFVNEQFF

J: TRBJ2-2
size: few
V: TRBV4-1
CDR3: CASSQDSLITNTGELFF

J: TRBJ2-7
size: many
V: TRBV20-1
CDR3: CSASGREGDSYEQYF

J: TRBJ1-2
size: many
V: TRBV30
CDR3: CAWSVLGGQNYGYTF

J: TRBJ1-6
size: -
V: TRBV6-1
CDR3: CASTTQGSSYNSPLHF

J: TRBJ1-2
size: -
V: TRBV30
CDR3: CAWSFPGNYYGYTF

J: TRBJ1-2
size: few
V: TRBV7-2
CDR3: CASSSQGGVAGYTF

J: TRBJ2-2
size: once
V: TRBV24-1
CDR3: CATSGGDRGTGELFF

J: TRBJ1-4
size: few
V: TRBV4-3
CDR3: CASSQDWTGGNEKLFF

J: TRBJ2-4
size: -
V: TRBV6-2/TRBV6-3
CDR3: CASSPSPGVNIQYF

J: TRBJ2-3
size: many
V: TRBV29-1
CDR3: CSVLYLTDTQYF

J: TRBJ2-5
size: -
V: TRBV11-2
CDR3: CASSYGTSGSAETQYF

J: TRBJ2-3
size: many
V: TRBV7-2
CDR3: CASSPGGYTQYF

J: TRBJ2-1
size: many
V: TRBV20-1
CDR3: CSARPPGLAGGPYNEQFF

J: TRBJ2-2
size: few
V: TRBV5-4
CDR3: CASSLARGEAGELFF

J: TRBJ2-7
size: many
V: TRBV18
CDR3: CASSPLHSSYEQYF

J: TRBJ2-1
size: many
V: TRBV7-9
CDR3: CASSGTLAGSSYNEQFF

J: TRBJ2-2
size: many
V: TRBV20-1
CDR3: CSARVEQGTGELFF

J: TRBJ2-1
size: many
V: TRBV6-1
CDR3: CASRNGLAGNEQFF

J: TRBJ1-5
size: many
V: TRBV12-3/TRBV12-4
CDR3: CASSLSSHSNQPQHF

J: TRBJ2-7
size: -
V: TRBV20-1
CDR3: CSGREGSYEQYF

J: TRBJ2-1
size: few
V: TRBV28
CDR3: CASWSARNEQFF

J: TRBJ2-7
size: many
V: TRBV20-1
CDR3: CSARGDLYEQYF

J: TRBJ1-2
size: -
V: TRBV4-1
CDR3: CASSAGGRYGYTF